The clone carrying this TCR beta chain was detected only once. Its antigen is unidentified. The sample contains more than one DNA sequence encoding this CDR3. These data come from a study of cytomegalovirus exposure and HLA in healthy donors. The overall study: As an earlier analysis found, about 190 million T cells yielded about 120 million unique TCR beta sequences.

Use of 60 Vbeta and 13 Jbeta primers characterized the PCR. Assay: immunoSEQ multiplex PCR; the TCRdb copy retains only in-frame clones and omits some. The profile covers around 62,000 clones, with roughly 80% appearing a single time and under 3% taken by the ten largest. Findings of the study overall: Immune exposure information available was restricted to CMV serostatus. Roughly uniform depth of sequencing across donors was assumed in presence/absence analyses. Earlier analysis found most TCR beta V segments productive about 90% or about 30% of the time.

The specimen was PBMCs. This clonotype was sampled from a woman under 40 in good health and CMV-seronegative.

Here the CDR3 reads CASSGGQGRTEAFF. In DNA, the CDR3 is TGTGCCAGCAGCGGAGGACAGGGGCGAACCGAAGCTTTCTTT. This chain connects TRBV7-9 to TRBJ1-1; the match to TRBD1 covers 9 bases. Germline assignment: CDR1 SEHNR and CDR2 FQNEAQ (reference sequence). The CDR3 has 14 amino acids. V shed 5 bases and J 8 bases; nucleotides not matched to a gene: 9.